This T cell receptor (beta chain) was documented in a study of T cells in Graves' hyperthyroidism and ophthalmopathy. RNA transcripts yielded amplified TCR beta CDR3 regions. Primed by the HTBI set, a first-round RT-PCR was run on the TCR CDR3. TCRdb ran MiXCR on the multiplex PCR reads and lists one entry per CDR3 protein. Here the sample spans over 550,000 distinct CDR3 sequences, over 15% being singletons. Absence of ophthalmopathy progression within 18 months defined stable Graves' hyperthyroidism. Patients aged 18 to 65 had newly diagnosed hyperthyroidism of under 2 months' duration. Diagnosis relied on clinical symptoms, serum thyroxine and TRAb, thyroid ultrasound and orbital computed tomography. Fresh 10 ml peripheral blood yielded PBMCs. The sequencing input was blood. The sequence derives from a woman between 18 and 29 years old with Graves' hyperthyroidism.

CDR3 amino acids: CASSLLGGTVTGELFF. The CDR3 nucleotides are TGTGCCAGCAGCCTATTGGGGGGCACGGTCACCGGGGAGCTGTTTTTT. The chain is built from TRBV7-6 and TRBJ2-2; possibly TRBD1 or TRBD2 for D (6 bases each). Germline-derived CDR1 and CDR2 are SGHVS and FNYEAQ. The CDR3 is 16 residues long. V was pared by 5 bases and J by 4 bases, with 17 bases between.